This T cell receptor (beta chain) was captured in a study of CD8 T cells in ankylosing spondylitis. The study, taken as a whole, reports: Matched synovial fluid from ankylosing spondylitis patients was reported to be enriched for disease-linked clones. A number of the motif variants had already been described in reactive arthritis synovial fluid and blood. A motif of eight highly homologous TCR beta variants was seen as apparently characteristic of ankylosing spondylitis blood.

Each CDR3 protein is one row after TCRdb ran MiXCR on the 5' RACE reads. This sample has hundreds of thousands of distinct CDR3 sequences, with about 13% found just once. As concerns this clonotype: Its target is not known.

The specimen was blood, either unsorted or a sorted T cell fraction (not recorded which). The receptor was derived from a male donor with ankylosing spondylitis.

The CDR3 protein is CSLRFGTMNTEAFF. The CDR3 DNA reads TGCAGTCTCAGATTCGGGACAATGAACACTGAAGCTTTCTTT. V is TRBV20-1 and J is TRBJ1-1; a possible D gene is TRBD1 (6 bases). Between the trimmed V and J ends, which lost 8 bases and 0 bases, there was a span of 16 bases. The CDR3 covers 14 residues. The germline gives CDR1 DFQATT, CDR2 SNEGSKA (reference sequence).